Sequencing of this T cell receptor beta chain was carried out in a study of metastatic and nonmetastatic thyroid tumors. On the study more broadly: Repertoires were compared across blood and tumor or nodule tissue from malignant and benign thyroid patients.

The CDR3 has 14 amino acids. From germline, CDR1 is MNHNS and CDR2 SASEGT. The ends were cut back, 1 base at V and 6 bases at J, with 12 bases in the middle. TCRdb re-analyzed the PCR reads through MiXCR. The table has 13,000 to 15,000 clones, 25% to 30% seen once. A word on this clone: Its target is not known.

Thyroid surgery was preceded by no treatment in any patient. The study, taken as a whole, reports: For both blood and tumor, malignant thyroid tumors reportedly showed significantly higher TCR beta diversity than benign nodules did.

The V gene is TRBV6-1, the J gene TRBJ1-2; TRBD1 is a possible D gene (6 bases). Sequencing used blood. This TCR came from a female donor with papillary thyroid cancer or a benign thyroid nodule (not recorded which). Some clones in this sample may be carry-over from other donors' samples. CDR3 in amino acids: CASSEGGGVDGYTF. The CDR3 nucleotides read TGTGCCAGCAGTGAAGGGGGGGGCGTAGATGGCTACACCTTC.